This TCR beta chain stems from a study of CD8+CD57+ T cells in acquired aplastic anemia. Genomic DNA, the template, was used for profiling of the TCR beta VDJ and CDR3. TCRdb reprocessed the reads with MiXCR, giving one entry per CDR3 protein. The table includes 150,000 to 200,000 distinct CDR3 sequences, 40% to 50% detected once. Patients picked for sequencing had shown CD8+CD57+ cell expansion detected by flow cytometry. In germline, CDR1 is SGHAT, CDR2 FQDESV (reference sequence). Germline trimming cut 0 bases from V and 2 bases from J; bases unmatched to any gene: 4. This CDR3 region has 18 residues.

This chain uses TRBV11-1 with TRBJ2-1, with 13 bases that match TRBD2. Source material: sorted CD4+, CD8+, or CD8+CD57+ T cells (not recorded which) from PBMCs. The receptor was isolated from a human donor with aplastic anemia. CDR3 loop: CASSLAGTSGTPYNEQFF. CDR3 nucleotide sequence: TGTGCCAGCAGCTTAGCGGGGACTAGCGGGACACCCTACAATGAGCAGTTCTTC.